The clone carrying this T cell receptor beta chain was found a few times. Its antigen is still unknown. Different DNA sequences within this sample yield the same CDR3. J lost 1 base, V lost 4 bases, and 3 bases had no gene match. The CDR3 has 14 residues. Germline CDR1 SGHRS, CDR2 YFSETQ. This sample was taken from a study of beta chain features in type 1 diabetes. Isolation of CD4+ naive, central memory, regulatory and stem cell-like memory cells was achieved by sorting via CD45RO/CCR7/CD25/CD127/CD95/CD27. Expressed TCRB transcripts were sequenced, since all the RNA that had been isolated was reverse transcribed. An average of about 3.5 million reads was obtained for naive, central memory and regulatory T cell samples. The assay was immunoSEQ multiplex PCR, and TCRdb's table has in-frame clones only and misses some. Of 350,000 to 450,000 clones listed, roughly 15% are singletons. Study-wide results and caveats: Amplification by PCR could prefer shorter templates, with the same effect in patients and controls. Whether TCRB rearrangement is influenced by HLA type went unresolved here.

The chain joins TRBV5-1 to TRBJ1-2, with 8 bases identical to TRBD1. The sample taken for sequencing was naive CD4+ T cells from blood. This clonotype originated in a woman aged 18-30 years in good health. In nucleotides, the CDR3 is TGCGCCAGCAGCCCAGGACAGGGTAACTATGGCTACACCTTC. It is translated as CASSPGQGNYGYTF.